This T cell receptor beta chain was documented in a study of blood T cells in healthy people across ages. The CDR3 sequence is 12 residues long. V dropped 9 bases and J dropped 6 bases, with 13 bases sitting between them. Germline CDR1 MNHNY, CDR2 SVGAGI (reference sequence). Through a sample-barcoded 5' primer and a J-beta primer mix, a second PCR was run for roughly 6 to 11 cycles. One entry per CDR3 protein results from TCRdb running MiXCR on the 5' RACE reads. This table has roughly 1.5 million distinct CDR3 sequences, about 45% appearing once. Findings and limits, study-wide: It was held that the diversity estimates obtained from one million T cells were underestimates.

As concerns this clonotype: What it recognizes is unknown.

The receptor was isolated from a woman between 18 and 30 years old in good health. Sequences were obtained from blood. The chain carries TRBV6-6 and TRBJ2-3; a weak D match, TRBD1 (5 bases). For the CDR3, the DNA is TGTGCCAGGGGGCCCGGGCGGGATACGCAGTATTTT. This translates into CARGPGRDTQYF.